The sequence of this TCR beta chain was determined in a study of CD8+CD57+ T cells in acquired aplastic anemia. As regards this clonotype: Its antigen is unidentified.

TCR beta VDJ and CDR3 profiles were obtained from a genomic DNA template. A single record per CDR3 protein comes from TCRdb applying MiXCR to the reads. Of roughly 16,000 distinct CDR3 sequences listed, roughly 37% are singletons. Before being chosen for sequencing, patients had shown CD8+CD57+ cell expansion by flow cytometry. By the time of blood sampling, patients had still received no therapy. Study-wide points: CD8+CD57+ cells in patients trailed total CD4+ and CD8+ pools in diversity. Twenty-nine CD8+ CDR3 sequences were shared between patients and controls.

CDR1 is DFQATT, CDR2 SNEGSKA, per germline (reference sequence). CDR3 size: 13 residues. Trimming cost V 1 base and J 3 bases, with 9 bases left between them. This TCR derives from a human donor with aplastic anemia. The chain carries TRBV20-1 and TRBJ2-5; D perhaps matches TRBD1 (6 bases). Sequencing was carried out using CD8+CD57+ T cells sorted from PBMCs. Documented subset: bead-enriched CD8+CD57+ effector memory T cells from SAA patients. CDR3 loop: CSARGAGEETQYF. CDR3 bases: TGCAGTGCTAGAGGGGCAGGGGAAGAGACCCAGTACTTC.